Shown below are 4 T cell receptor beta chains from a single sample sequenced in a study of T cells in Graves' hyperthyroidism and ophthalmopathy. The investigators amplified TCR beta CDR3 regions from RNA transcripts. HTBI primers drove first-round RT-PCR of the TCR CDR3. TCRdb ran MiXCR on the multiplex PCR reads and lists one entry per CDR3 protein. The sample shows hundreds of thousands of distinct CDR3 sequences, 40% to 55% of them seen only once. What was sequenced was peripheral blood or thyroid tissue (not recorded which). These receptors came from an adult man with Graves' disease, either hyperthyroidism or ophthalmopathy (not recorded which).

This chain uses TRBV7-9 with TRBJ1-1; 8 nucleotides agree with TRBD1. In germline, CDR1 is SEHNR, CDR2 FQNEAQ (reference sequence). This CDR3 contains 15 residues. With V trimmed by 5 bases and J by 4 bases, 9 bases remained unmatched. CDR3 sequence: CASSPDRGLGTEAFF. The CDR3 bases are TGTGCCAGCAGCCCAGACAGGGGTCTGGGCACTGAAGCTTTCTTT.

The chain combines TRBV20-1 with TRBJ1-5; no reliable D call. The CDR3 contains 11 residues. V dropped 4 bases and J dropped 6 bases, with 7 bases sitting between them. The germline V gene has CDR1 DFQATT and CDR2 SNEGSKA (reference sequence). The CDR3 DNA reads TGCAGTGCTATTGACTCTCAGCCCCAGCATTTT. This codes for CSAIDSQPQHF.

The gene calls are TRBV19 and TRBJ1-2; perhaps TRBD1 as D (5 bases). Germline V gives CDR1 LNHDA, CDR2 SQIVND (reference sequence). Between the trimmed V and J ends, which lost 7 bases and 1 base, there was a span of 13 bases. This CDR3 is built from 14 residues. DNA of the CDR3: TGTGCCAGTACCCCATGGGGGGGTAACTATGGCTACACCTTC. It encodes CASTPWGGNYGYTF.

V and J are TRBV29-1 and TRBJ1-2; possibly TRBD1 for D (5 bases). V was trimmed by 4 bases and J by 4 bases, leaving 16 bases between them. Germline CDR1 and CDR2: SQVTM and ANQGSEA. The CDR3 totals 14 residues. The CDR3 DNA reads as TGCAGCGTTGTCGTGACTGACAGCATCTATGGCTACACCTTC. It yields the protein CSVVVTDSIYGYTF.